Listed below are T cell receptor beta chains from one sample, sequenced in a study of blood T cell repertoires in COVID-19. TCRdb's table, derived via immunoSEQ multiplex PCR, lists solely in-frame clones and lacks some. This table holds under 150,000 clones, roughly 90% found once. The sample consisted of peripheral blood. The receptors originated from a man aged 65 to 79 with active COVID-19. Both conserved end residues are part of each CDR3. D genes are given only for firm matches. Expanded clones are given a class, and other clones once, few, many or no size at all.

CDR3 protein: CASKGDYEQYF
CDR3 DNA: TGTGCCAGTAAAGGGGACTACGAGCAGTACTTC
V gene: TRBV19
clone size: NA
J gene: TRBJ2-7
D gene: NA

CDR3 protein: CASSPRPRTANGYTF
CDR3 DNA: TGTGCCAGTAGTCCTAGACCGCGGACAGCCAACGGCTACACCTTC
V gene: TRBV19
clone size: few
J gene: TRBJ1-2
D gene: NA

CDR3 protein: CASSQLAPNEQFF
CDR3 DNA: TGTGCCAGCAGCCAGCTAGCGCCCAATGAGCAGTTCTTC
V gene: TRBV3-1/TRBV3-2
clone size: NA
J gene: TRBJ2-1
D gene: NA

CDR3 protein: CASSQDRANTNEQFF
CDR3 DNA: TGTGCCAGCAGCCAGGACAGGGCTAACACAAATGAGCAGTTCTTC
V gene: TRBV7-9
clone size: NA
J gene: TRBJ2-1
D gene: TRBD1

CDR3 protein: CASSFPTGQGANEQYF
CDR3 DNA: TGTGCCAGCAGCTTCCCCACCGGGCAGGGGGCCAACGAGCAGTACTTC
V gene: TRBV11-2
clone size: NA
J gene: TRBJ2-7
D gene: TRBD1

CDR3 protein: CASSYLWGDQETQYF
CDR3 DNA: TGTGCCAGCAGCTACCTTTGGGGGGACCAAGAGACCCAGTACTTC
V gene: TRBV28
clone size: NA
J gene: TRBJ2-5
D gene: NA

CDR3 protein: CASSPDYQETQYF
CDR3 DNA: TGCGCCAGCAGCCCCGACTACCAAGAGACCCAGTACTTC
V gene: TRBV5-1
clone size: NA
J gene: TRBJ2-5
D gene: NA

CDR3 protein: CASSQSSGRNQPQHF
CDR3 DNA: TGTGCCAGCAGCCAATCATCAGGGCGCAATCAGCCCCAGCATTTT
V gene: TRBV3-1/TRBV3-2
clone size: once
J gene: TRBJ1-5
D gene: NA

CDR3 protein: CASSPGTGIRTF
CDR3 DNA: TGTGCCAGCAGCCCGGGGACAGGGATAAGGACCTTC
V gene: TRBV2
clone size: NA
J gene: TRBJ1-2
D gene: TRBD1

CDR3 protein: CASSESLLAGLQETQYF
CDR3 DNA: TGTGCCAGCAGTGAATCTTTACTAGCGGGGCTCCAAGAGACCCAGTACTTC
V gene: TRBV25-1
clone size: NA
J gene: TRBJ2-5
D gene: TRBD2